Described below is a single T cell receptor beta chain sequence and its context. Antigen specificity is unknown. One junction end disagrees with the germline gene, perhaps due to a read error. The data stem from a study of neoadjuvant anti-PD-1 for oral cavity cancer. Findings and limits, study-wide: TCR analyses covered only a few patients per response group.

CDR1 and CDR2 (germline): SSHAT, FNYEAQ (reference sequence). This CDR3 has 16 amino acids. Sample time point: after neoadjuvant nivolumab, at surgical resection. Only in-frame clones appear in the TCRdb table, and some are missing; sequencing was by immunoSEQ multiplex PCR. The table lists 55,000 to 75,000 clones, roughly 90% of them singletons. The sequence derives from a person aged 40-85 years with oral cavity squamous cell carcinoma. Sequenced here: PBMCs, sampled after nivolumab (anti-PD-1) treatment. The rearrangement uses TRBV7-7 and TRBJ2-1, with 14 bases aligning to TRBD2. As DNA, the CDR3 is TGTGCTAGCAGCTCTGGACTAGCGGGGGGAGTAAATGAGCAGTTCTTC. This translates into CASSSGLAGGVNEQFF.